This TCR beta chain originates from a study of T cells in Graves' hyperthyroidism and ophthalmopathy. General study results and limits: Blood shared most expanded thyroid clonotypes above 0.001.

Researchers took RNA transcripts and amplified the TCR beta CDR3 regions from them. Primed by the HTBI set, a first-round RT-PCR was run on the TCR CDR3. TCRdb used MiXCR to reprocess the multiplex PCR reads, holding one entry per CDR3 protein. The sample contains hundreds of thousands of distinct CDR3 sequences, approximately 15% of which appear only once. The length of the CDR3 is 14 residues. V was shortened by 4 bases and J by 7 bases, with 14 bases between the two germline ends. Used for diagnoses were clinical symptoms, serum thyroxine and TRAb, thyroid ultrasound and orbital computed tomography. There are a few counts of this clonotype. The antigen remains unidentified.

The sequencing input was blood. The receptor was derived from a woman between 35 and 50 years old with Graves' ophthalmopathy. This chain links TRBV12-3 or TRBV12-4 with TRBJ1-5, with D maybe TRBD1 (5 bases). The CDR3 loop is CASSYQGPGQPQHF. The CDR3 DNA follows: TGTGCCAGCAGTTACCAGGGACCGGGGCAGCCCCAGCATTTT.